The clone carrying this T cell receptor beta chain is judged medium-sized (0.01 to 0.1%). Antigen specificity is unknown. This record comes from a study of metastatic and nonmetastatic thyroid tumors. For the study at large: The study looked at repertoires side by side in blood and in tumor or nodule tissue from malignant and benign thyroid patients. Study-level results: Significantly higher TCR beta diversity was reportedly seen in malignant thyroid tumors than benign nodules, in blood and tumor.

Thyroid surgery took place with no prior treatment in any patient. Original methodology: Across clinicopathological groups, CDR3 differences served as the basis for building a distant-metastasis classifier for papillary thyroid cancer. With MiXCR, TCRdb called clones anew from the PCR reads. Here the V and J calls rest on TCRdb's processing, not on the authors' analysis. The sample holds 35,000 to 50,000 clones, around 10% seen once. The sample was blood. The TCR was taken from a male donor with papillary thyroid cancer or a benign thyroid nodule (not recorded which). Some clones in this sample may be carry-over from other donors' samples.

The CDR3 bases are TGTGCCAGCAGTTACTCCCAGATCTATGGCTACACCTTC. Translating it yields CASSYSQIYGYTF. The V call is TRBV6-5, the J call TRBJ1-2; D gene ambiguous. From germline, CDR1 is MNHEY and CDR2 SVGAGI. This CDR3 spans 13 amino acids. V lost 0 bases and J lost 4, with 6 bases in between.